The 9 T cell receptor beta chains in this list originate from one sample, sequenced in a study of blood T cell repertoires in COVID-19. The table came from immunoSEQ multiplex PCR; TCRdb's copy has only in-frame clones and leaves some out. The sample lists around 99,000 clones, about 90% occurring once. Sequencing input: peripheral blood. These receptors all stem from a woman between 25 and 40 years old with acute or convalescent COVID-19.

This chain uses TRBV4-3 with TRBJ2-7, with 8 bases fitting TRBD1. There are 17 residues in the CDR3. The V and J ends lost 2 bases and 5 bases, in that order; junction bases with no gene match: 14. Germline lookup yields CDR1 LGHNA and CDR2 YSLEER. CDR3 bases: TGCGCCAGCAGCCAATCTATCCAGGGGGCGACTATGGACGAGCAGTACTTC. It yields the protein CASSQSIQGATMDEQYF.

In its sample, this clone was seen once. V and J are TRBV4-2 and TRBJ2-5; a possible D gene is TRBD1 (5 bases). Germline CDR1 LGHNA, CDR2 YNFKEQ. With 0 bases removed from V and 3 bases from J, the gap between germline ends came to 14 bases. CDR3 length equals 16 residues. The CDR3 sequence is CASSQDANQQEETQYF. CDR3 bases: TGTGCCAGCAGCCAAGATGCCAACCAACAGGAAGAGACCCAGTACTTC.

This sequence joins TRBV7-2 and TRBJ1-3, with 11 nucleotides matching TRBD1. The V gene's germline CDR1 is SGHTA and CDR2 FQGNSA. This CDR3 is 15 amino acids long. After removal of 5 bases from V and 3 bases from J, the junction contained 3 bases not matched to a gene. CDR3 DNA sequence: TGTGCCAGCAGCCGGGACAGGGGGAATGGAAACACCATATATTTT. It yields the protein CASSRDRGNGNTIYF.

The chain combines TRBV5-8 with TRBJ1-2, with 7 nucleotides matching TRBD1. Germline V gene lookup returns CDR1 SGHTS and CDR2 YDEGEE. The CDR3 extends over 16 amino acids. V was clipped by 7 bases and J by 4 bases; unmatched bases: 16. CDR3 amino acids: CASGGGGTAKRYGYTF. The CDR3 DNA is TGTGCCAGCGGAGGAGGAGGGACAGCAAAACGCTATGGCTACACCTTC. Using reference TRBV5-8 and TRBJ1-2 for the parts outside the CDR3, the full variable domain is EAGVTQSPTHLIKTRGQQATLRCSPISGHTSVYWYQQALGLGLQFLLWYDEGEERNRGNFPPRFSGRQFPNYSSELNVNALELEDSALYLCASGGGGTAKRYGYTFGSGTRLTVV.

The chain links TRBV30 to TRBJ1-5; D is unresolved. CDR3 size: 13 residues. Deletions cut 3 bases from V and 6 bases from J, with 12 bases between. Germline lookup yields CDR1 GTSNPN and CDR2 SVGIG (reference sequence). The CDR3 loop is CAWSDETAQPQHF. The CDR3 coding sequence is TGTGCCTGGAGCGACGAGACTGCTCAGCCCCAGCATTTT.

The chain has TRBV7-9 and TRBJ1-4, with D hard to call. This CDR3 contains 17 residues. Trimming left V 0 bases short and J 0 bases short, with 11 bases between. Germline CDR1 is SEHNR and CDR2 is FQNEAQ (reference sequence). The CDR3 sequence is CASSLAARITTNEKLFF. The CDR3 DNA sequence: TGTGCCAGCAGCTTAGCAGCGAGGATTACAACTAATGAAAAACTGTTTTTT. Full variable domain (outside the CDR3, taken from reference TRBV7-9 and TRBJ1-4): DTGVSQNPRHKITKRGQNVTFRCDPISEHNRLYWYRQTLGQGPEFLTYFQNEAQLEKSRLLSDRFSAERPKGSFSTLEIQRTEQGDSAMYLCASSLAARITTNEKLFFGSGTQLSVL.

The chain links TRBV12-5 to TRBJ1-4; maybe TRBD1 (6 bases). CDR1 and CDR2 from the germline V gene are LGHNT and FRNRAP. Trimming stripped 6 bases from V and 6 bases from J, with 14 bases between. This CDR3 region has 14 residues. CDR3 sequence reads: CASGLARTDEKLFF. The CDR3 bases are TGTGCTAGTGGACTGGCCCGGACAGATGAAAAACTGTTTTTT.

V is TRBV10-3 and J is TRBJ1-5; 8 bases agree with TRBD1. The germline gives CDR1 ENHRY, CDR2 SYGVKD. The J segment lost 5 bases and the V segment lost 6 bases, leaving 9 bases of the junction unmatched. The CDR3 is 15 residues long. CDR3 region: CAIRDDRGGDQPQHF. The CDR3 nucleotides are TGTGCCATCAGAGACGACAGGGGTGGCGATCAGCCCCAGCATTTT.

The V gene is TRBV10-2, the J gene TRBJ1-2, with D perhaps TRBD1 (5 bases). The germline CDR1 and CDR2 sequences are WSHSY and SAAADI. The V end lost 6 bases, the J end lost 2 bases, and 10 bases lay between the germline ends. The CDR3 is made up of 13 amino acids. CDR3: CASSPTVNYGYTF. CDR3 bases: TGCGCCAGCAGCCCGACAGTGAACTATGGCTACACCTTC.